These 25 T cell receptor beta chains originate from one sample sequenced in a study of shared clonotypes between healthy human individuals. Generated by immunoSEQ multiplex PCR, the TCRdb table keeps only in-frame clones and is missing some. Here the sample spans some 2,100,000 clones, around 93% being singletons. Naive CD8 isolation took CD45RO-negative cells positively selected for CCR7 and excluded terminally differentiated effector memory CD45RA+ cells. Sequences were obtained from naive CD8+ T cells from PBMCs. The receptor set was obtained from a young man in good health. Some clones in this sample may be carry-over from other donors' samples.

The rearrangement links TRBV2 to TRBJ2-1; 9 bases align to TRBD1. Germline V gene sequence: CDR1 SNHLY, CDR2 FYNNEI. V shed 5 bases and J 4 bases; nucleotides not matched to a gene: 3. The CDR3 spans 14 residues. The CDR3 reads CASSPQGAYNEQFF. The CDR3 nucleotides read TGTGCCAGCAGTCCACAGGGGGCATACAATGAGCAGTTCTTC.

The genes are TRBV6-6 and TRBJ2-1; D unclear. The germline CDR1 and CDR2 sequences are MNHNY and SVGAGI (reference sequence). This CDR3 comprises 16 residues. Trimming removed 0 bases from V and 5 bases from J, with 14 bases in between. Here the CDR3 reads CASSYSGSRTNNEQFF. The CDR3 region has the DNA TGTGCCAGCAGTTACTCTGGGTCCAGGACCAACAATGAGCAGTTCTTC.

CDR3 in DNA: TGTGCCAGCAGTTACGCGGCAGGGGTCGAGCAGTACTTC. Translation gives CASSYAAGVEQYF. The gene calls are TRBV6-6 and TRBJ2-7; the D gene is possibly TRBD1 (6 bases). CDR3 size: 13 residues. V gave up 2 bases and J gave up 6 bases, with 11 bases separating them. CDR1 and CDR2 from the germline V gene are MNHNY and SVGAGI (reference sequence).

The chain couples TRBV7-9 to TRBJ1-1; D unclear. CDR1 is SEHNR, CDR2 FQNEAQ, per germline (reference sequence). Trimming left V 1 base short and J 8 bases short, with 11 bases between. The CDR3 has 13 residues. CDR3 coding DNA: TGTGCCAGCAGCTTAGTGGGCAGGCAAGAAGCTTTCTTT. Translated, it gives CASSLVGRQEAFF.

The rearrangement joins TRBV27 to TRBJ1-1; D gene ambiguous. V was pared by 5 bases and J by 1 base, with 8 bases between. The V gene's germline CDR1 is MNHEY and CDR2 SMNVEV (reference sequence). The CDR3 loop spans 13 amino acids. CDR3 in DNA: TGTGCCAGCAGTATAGTTGGGAACACTGAAGCTTTCTTT. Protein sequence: CASSIVGNTEAFF.

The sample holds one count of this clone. This CDR3 reads CASSIALGGAFF. The CDR3 DNA is TGTGCCAGTAGTATCGCCCTTGGGGGAGCTTTCTTT. The chain carries TRBV19 and TRBJ1-1; possible D gene TRBD1, 5 bases. There are 12 residues in the CDR3. Trimming pared 3 bases from V and 10 bases from J, leaving 12 bases between. Looked up from germline, CDR1 is LNHDA and CDR2 is SQIVND (reference sequence).

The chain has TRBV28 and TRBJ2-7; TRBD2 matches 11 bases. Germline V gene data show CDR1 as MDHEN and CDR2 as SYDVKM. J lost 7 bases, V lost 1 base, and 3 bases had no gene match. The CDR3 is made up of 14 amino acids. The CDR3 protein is CASSLLAGGREQYF. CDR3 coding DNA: TGTGCCAGCAGTTTATTAGCGGGAGGGCGGGAGCAGTACTTC.

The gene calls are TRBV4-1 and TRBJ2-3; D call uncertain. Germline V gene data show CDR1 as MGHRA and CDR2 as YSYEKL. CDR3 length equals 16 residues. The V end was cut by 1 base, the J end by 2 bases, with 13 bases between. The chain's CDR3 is CASSQVVGSHTDTQYF. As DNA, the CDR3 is TGCGCCAGCAGCCAAGTGGTAGGGTCCCACACAGATACGCAGTATTTT.

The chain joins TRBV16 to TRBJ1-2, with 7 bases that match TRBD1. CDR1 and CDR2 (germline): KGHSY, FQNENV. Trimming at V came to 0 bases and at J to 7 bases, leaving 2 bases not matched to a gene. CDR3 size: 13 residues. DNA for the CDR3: TGTGCCAGCAGCCAATCGCCAGGGGGTGGCTACACCTTC. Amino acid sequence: CASSQSPGGGYTF.

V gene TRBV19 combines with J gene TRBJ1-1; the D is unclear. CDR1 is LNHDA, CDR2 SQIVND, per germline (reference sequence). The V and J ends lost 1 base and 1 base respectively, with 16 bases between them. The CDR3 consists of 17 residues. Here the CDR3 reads CASSIVLRSWANTEAFF. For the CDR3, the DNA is TGTGCCAGTAGTATAGTTCTAAGAAGCTGGGCGAACACTGAAGCTTTCTTT. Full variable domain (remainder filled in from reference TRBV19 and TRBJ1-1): DGGITQSPKYLFRKEGQNVTLSCEQNLNHDAMYWYRQDPGQGLRLIYYSQIVNDFQKGDIAEGYSVSREKKESFPLTVTSAQKNPTAFYLCASSIVLRSWANTEAFFGQGTRLTVV.

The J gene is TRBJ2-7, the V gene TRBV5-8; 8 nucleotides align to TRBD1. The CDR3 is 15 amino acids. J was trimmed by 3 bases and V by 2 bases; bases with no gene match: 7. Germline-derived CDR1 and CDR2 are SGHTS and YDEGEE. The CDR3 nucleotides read TGTGCCAGCAGCTTTCGACAGGGGCGACACTACGAGCAGTACTTC. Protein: CASSFRQGRHYEQYF.

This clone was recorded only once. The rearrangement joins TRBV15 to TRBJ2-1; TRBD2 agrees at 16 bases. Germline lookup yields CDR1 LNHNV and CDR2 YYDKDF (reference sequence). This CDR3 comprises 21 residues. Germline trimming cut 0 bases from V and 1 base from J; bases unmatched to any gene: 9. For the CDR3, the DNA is TGTGCCACCAGCAGAGATTTGGGACTAGCGGGAGGGCCTCGATCCTACAATGAGCAGTTCTTC. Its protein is CATSRDLGLAGGPRSYNEQFF.

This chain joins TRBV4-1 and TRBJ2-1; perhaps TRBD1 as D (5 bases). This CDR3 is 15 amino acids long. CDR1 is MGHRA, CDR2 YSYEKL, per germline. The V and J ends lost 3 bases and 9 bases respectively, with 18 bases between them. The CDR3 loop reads CASSHPDSLGIEQFF. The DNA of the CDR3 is TGCGCCAGCAGCCACCCCGACAGCCTTGGTATTGAGCAGTTCTTC.

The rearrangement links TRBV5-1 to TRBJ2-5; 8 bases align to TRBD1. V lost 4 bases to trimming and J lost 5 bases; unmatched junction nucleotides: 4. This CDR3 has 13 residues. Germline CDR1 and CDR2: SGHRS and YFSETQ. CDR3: CASSVQGAETQYF. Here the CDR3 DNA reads TGCGCCAGCAGCGTCCAGGGGGCTGAGACCCAGTACTTC.

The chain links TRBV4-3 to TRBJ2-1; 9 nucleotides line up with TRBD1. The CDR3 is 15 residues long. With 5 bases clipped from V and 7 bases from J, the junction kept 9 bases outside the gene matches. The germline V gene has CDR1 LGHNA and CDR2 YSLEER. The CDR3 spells CASSTAGTGLNEQFF. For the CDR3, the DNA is TGCGCCAGCAGCACAGCCGGGACAGGGTTAAATGAGCAGTTCTTC.

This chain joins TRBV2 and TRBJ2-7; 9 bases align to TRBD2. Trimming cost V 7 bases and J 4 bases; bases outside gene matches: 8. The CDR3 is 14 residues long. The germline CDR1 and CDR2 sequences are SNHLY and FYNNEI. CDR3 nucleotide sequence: TGTGCCAGCACCCCGGGACTAGCAGGTTACGAGCAGTACTTC. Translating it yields CASTPGLAGYEQYF.

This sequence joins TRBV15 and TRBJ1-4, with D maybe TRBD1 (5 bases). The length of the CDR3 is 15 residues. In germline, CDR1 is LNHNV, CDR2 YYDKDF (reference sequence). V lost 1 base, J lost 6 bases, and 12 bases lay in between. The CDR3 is CATSRGGLGHEKLFF. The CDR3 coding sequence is TGTGCCACCAGCAGAGGAGGGCTGGGACATGAAAAACTGTTTTTT.

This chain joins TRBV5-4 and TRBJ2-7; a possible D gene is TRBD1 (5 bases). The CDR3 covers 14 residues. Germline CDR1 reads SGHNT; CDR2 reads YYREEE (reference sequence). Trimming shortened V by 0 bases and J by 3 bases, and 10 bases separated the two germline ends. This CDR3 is CASSLDRSGYEQYF. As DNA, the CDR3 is TGTGCCAGCAGCTTGGACAGGTCGGGCTACGAGCAGTACTTC. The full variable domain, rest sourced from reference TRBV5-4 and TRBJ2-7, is ETGVTQSPTHLIKTRGQQVTLRCSSQSGHNTVSWYQQALGQGPQFIFQYYREEENGRGNFPPRFSGLQFPNYSSELNVNALELDDSALYLCASSLDRSGYEQYFGPGTRLTVT.

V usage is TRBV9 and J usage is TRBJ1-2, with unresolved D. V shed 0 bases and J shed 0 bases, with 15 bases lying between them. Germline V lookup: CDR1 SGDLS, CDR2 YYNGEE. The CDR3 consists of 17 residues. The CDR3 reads CASSVGAAAFTNYGYTF. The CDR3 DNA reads TGTGCCAGCAGCGTAGGTGCAGCCGCCTTTACTAACTATGGCTACACCTTC.

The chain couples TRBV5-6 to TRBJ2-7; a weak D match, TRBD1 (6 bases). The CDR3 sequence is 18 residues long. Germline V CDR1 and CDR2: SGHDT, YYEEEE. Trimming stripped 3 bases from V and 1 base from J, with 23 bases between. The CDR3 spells CASSSNLGDRLGSYEQYF. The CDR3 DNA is TGTGCCAGCAGCTCAAACCTAGGCGACAGGTTAGGGTCCTACGAGCAGTACTTC.

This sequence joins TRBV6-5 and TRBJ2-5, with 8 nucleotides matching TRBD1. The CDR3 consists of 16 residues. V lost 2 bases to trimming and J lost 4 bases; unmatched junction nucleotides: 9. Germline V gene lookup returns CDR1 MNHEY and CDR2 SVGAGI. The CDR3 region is CASSYGGQGLGETQYF. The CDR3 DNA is TGTGCCAGCAGTTACGGTGGACAGGGTTTGGGAGAGACCCAGTACTTC.

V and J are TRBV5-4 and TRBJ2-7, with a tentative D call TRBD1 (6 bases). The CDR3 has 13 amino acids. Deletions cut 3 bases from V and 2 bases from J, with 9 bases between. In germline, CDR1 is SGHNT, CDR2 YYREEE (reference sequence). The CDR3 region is CASSSDSPYEQYF. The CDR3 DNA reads TGTGCCAGCAGCTCGGACAGCCCCTACGAGCAGTACTTC.

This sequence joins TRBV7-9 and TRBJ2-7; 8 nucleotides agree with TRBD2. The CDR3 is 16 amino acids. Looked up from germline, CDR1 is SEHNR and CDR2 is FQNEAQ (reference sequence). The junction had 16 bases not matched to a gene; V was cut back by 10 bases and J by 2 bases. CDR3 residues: CATRASGSRTPYEQYF. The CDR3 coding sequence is TGTGCCACTCGGGCTAGCGGGTCCCGAACCCCCTACGAGCAGTACTTC.

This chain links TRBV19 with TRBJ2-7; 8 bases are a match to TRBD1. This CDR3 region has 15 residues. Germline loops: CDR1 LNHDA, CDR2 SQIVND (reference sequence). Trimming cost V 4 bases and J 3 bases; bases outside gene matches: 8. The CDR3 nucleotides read TGTGCCAGTAGTAAGGACAGGGCCGGATACTACGAGCAGTACTTC. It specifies CASSKDRAGYYEQYF.

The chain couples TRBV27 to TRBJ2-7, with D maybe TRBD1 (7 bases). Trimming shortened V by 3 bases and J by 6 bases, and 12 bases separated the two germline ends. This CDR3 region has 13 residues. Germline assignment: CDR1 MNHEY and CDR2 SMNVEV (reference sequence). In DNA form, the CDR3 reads TGTGCCAGCAGTTTGGCCAGGGGGGCCGAGCAGTACTTC. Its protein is CASSLARGAEQYF.